This T cell receptor (beta chain) was profiled in a study of blood T cell repertoires in COVID-19. In the authors' workflow: Researchers report that nucleated cell counts were estimated from reference gene primer amplification. Repertoires were generated with immunoSEQ multiplex PCR, while TCRdb's copy carries only in-frame clones and drops some. Clonal size and the V and J genes are those of that table, whereas D and trimming came from the DNA. Of approximately 260,000 clones in the sample, roughly four fifths are singletons; the top ten hold over 10%. The CDR3 contains 13 residues. Germline loops: CDR1 SEHNR, CDR2 FQNEAQ (reference sequence). Trimming pared 2 bases from V and 4 bases from J, leaving 8 bases between.

Sequencing input: peripheral blood. This clonotype originated in a woman aged 55-75 years with active or convalescent COVID-19. This chain connects TRBV7-9 to TRBJ1-1; tentative D call: TRBD1 (5 bases). The CDR3 bases are TGTGCCAGCAGCTTATTGACAGTCACTGAAGCTTTCTTT. As protein: CASSLLTVTEAFF.